This T cell receptor (beta chain) was captured in a study of identical twins. Study results and limitations: High-abundance cord blood beta clonotypes had fewer insertions; memory repertoires showed none. The degree of excess twin sharing was weaker in beta out-of-frame sequences.

V lost 4 bases, J lost 3 bases, and 5 bases stayed unmatched. The CDR3 length is 15 residues. Germline values: CDR1 MDHEN, CDR2 SYDVKM. TCRdb recomputed calls from the 5' RACE reads with MiXCR, one row per CDR3 protein. This table holds 500,000 or so distinct CDR3 sequences, 14% found once. This clonotype has a count of ten or more. The target antigen is unknown. This sample also belongs to another study, concerning yellow fever vaccine responses in identical twins. That investigation notes: Reports say the vaccine T cell response in twins looked partly convergent and partly personalized.

The sample was CD4+ T cells sorted from blood. The sequence was collected from a woman younger than 30 in good health. The V and J genes are TRBV28 and TRBJ2-3; TRBD1 matches 9 bases. Here the CDR3 DNA reads TGTGCCAGCAGTTCGCGGGACAGGGAGACAGATACGCAGTATTTT. Amino acid sequence: CASSSRDRETDTQYF. The variable domain in full, completed from reference TRBV28 and TRBJ2-3, reads DVKVTQSSRYLVKRTGEKVFLECVQDMDHENMFWYRQDPGLGLRLIYFSYDVKMKEKGDIPEGYSVSREKKERFSLILESASTNQTSMYLCASSSRDRETDTQYFGPGTRLTVL.